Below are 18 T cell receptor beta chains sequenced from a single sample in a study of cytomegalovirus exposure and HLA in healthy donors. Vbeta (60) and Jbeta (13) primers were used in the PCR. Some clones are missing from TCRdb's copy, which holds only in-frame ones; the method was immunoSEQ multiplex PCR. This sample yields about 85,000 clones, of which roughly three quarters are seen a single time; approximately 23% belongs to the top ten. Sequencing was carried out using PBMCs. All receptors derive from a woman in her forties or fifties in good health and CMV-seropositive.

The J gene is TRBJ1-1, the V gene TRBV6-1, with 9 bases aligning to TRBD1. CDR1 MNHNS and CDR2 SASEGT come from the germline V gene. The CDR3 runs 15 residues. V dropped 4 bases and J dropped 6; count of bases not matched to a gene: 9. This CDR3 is CASSVTTGGSPEAFF. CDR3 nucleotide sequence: TGTGCCAGCAGTGTAACTACAGGGGGCTCGCCTGAAGCTTTCTTT.

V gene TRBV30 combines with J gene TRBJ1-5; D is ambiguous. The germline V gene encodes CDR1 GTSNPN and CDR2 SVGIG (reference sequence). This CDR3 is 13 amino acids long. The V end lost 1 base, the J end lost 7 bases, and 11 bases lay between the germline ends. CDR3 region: CAWSDGSGQPQHF. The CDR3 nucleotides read TGTGCCTGGAGTGACGGGTCCGGCCAGCCCCAGCATTTT. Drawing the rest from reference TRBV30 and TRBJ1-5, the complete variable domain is SQTIHQWPATLVQPVGSPLSLECTVEGTSNPNLYWYRQAAGRGLQLLFYSVGIGQISSEVPQNLSASRPQDRQFILSSKKLLLSDSGFYLCAWSDGSGQPQHFGDGTRLSIL.

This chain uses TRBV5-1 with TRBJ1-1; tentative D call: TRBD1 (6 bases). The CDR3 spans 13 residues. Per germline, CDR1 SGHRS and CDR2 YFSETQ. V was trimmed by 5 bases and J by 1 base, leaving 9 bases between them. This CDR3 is CASRTTGNTEAFF. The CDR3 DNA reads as TGCGCCAGCAGGACGACAGGGAACACTGAAGCTTTCTTT.

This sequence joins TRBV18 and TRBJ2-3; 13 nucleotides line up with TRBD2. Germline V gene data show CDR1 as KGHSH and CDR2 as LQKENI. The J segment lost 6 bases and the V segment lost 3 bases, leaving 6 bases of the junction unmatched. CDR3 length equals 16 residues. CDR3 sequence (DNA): TGTGCCAGCTCACCCCGACTAGCGGGGGGCAGGGATACGCAGTATTTT. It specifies CASSPRLAGGRDTQYF.

The CDR3 spells CASSLNSRGEQFF. The CDR3 DNA sequence: TGTGCCAGCAGCTTAAACTCACGGGGGGAGCAGTTCTTC. This chain connects TRBV7-3 to TRBJ2-1, with a possible D match to TRBD2 (6 bases). Per germline, CDR1 SGHTA and CDR2 FQGTGA. Between the trimmed V and J ends, which lost 1 base and 10 bases, there was a span of 11 bases. The CDR3 is made up of 13 amino acids.

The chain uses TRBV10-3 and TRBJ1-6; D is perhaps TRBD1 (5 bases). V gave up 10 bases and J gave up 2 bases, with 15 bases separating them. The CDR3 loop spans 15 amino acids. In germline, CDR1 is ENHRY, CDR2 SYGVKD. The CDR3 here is CATDGGGPYNSPLHF. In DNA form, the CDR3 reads TGTGCCACTGATGGCGGGGGTCCCTATAATTCACCCCTCCACTTT.

Here the CDR3 reads CASSLYRASTDTQYF. The CDR3 DNA follows: TGTGCCAGCAGCTTGTACAGGGCTAGCACAGATACGCAGTATTTT. This chain links TRBV5-8 with TRBJ2-3; tentatively, D is TRBD1 (6 bases). Germline CDR1 is SGHTS and CDR2 is YDEGEE. The CDR3 covers 15 residues. Trimming removed 1 base at V and 0 bases at J, with 9 bases between.

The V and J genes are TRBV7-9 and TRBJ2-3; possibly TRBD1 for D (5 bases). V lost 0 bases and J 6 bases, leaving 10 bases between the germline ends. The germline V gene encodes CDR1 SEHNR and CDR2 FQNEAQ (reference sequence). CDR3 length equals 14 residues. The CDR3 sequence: CASSLAQGWDTQYF. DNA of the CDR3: TGTGCCAGCAGCTTAGCGCAGGGTTGGGATACGCAGTATTTT.

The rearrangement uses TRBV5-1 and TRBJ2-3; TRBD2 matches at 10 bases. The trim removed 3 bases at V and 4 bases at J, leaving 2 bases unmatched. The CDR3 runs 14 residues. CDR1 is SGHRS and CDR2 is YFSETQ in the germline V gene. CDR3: CASSSLAGADTQYF. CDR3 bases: TGCGCCAGCAGCTCCCTAGCGGGGGCAGATACGCAGTATTTT.

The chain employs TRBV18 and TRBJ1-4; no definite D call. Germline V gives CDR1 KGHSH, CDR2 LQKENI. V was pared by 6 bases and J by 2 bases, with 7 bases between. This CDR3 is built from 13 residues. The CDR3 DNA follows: TGTGCCAGCTCTCCCGGTACTAATGAAAAACTGTTTTTT. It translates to CASSPGTNEKLFF.

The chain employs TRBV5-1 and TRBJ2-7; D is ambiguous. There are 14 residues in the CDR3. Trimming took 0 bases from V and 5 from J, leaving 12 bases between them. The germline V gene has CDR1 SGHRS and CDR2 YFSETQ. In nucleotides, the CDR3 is TGCGCCAGCAGCTTGGTGTCCGCGTATGACGAGCAGTACTTC. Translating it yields CASSLVSAYDEQYF.

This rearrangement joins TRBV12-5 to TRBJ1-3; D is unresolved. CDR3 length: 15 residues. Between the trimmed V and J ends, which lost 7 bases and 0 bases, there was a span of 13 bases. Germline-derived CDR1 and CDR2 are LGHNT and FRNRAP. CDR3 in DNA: TGTGCTAGTGCCCCCGCCACACGCTCTGGAAACACCATATATTTT. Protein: CASAPATRSGNTIYF.

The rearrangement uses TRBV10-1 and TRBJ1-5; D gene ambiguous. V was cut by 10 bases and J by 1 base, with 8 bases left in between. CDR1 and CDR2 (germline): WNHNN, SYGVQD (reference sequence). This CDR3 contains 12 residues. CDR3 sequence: CAMPVSNQPQHF. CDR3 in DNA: TGCGCCATGCCAGTCAGCAATCAGCCCCAGCATTTT.

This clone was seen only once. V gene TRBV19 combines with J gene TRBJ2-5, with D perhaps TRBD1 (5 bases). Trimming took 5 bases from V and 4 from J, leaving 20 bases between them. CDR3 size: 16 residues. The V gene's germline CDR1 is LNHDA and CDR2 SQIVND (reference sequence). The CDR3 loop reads CASSPRQGGRRETQYF. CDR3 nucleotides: TGTGCCAGTAGTCCCCGTCAGGGTGGTAGGAGAGAGACCCAGTACTTC.

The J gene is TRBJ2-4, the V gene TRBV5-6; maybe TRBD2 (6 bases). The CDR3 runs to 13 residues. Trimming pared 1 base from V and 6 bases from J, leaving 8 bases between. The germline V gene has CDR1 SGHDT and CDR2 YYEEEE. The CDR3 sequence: CASSLIGGNIQYF. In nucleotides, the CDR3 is TGTGCCAGCAGCTTGATCGGGGGAAACATTCAGTACTTC.

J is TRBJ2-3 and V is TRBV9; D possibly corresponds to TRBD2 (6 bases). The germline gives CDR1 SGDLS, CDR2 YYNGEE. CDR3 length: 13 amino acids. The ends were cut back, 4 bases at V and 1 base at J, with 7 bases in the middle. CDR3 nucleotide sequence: TGTGCCAGCAGCTGGGGGGGCACAGATACGCAGTATTTT. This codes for CASSWGGTDTQYF.

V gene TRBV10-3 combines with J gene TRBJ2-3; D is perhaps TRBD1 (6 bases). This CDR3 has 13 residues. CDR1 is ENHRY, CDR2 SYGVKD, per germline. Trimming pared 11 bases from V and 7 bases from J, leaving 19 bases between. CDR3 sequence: CAFRDTDGNTQYF. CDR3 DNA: TGTGCCTTCCGGGACACTGACGGGAATACGCAGTATTTT.

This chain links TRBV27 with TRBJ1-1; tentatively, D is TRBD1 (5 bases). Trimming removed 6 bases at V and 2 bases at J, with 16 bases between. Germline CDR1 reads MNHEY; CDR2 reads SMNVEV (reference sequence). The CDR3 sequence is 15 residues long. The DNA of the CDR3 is TGTGCCAGCAGGATTCAAGGGGCCCGAAACACTGAAGCTTTCTTT. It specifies CASRIQGARNTEAFF.